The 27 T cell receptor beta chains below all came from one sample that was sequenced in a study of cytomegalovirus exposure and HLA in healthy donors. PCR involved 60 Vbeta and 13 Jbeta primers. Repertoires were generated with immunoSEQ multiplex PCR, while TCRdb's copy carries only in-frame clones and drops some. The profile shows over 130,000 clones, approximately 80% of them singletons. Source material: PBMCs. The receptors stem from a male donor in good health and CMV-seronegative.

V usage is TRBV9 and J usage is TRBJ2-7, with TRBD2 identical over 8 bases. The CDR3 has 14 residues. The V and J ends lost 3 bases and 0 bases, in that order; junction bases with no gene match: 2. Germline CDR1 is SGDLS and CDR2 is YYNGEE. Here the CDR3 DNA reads TGTGCCAGCAGCGCCCTAGCGGGCTCCTACGAGCAGTACTTC. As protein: CASSALAGSYEQYF.

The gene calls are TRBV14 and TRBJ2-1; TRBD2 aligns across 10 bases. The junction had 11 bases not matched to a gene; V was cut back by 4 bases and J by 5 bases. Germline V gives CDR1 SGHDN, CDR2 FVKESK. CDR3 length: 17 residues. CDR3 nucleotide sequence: TGTGCCAGCAGCCTATACACTCTAGCGGGAGTCGACAATGAGCAGTTCTTC. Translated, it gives CASSLYTLAGVDNEQFF. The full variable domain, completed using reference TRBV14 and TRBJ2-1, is EAGVTQFPSHSVIEKGQTVTLRCDPISGHDNLYWYRRVMGKEIKFLLHFVKESKQDESGMPNNRFLAERTGGTYSTLKVQPAELEDSGVYFCASSLYTLAGVDNEQFFGPGTRLTVL.

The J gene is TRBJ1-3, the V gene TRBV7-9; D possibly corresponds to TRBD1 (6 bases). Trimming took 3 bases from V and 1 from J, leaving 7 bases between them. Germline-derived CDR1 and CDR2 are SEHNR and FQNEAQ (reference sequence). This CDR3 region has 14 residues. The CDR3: CASSFTGSGNTIYF. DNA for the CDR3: TGTGCCAGCAGCTTTACAGGGTCTGGAAACACCATATATTTT.

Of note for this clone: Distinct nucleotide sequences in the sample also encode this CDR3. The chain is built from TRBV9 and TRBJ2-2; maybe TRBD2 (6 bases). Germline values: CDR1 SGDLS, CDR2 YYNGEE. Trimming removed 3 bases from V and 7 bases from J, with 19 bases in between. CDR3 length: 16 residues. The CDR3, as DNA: TGTGCCAGCAGCGGTTGGACGGGGGTATTTGGCGGGGAGCTGTTTTTT. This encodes CASSGWTGVFGGELFF.

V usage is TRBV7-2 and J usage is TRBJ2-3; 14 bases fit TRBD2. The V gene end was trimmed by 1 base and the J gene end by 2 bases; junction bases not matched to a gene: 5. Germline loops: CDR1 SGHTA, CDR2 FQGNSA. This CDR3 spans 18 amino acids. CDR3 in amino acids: CASSLVGTSGSPTDTQYF. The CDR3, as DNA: TGTGCCAGCAGCTTAGTGGGGACTAGCGGGAGTCCCACAGATACGCAGTATTTT.

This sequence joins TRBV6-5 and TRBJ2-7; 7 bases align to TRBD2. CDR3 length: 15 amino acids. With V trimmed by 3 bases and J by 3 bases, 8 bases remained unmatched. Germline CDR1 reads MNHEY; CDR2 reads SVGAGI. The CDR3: CASSYAASGNYEQYF. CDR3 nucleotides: TGTGCCAGCAGTTATGCGGCTAGCGGTAACTACGAGCAGTACTTC.

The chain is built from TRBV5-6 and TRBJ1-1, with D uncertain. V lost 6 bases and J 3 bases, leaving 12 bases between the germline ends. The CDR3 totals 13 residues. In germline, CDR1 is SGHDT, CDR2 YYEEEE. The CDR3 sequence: CASTSIGDTEAFF. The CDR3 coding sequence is TGTGCCAGCACCTCCATCGGGGACACTGAAGCTTTCTTT.

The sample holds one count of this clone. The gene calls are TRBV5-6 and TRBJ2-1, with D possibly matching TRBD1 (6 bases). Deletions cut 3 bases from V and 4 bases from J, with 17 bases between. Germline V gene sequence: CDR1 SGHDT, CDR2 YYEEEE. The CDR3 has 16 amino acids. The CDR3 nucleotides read TGTGCCAGCAGCTCCGGCGGCGCCGGGACATACAATGAGCAGTTCTTC. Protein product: CASSSGGAGTYNEQFF.

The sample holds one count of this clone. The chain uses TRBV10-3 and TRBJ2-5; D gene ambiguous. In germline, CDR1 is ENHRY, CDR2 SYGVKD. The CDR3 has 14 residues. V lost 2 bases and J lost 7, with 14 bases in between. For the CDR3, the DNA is TGTGCCATCAGTGAGCGGGTAACTGAAGGGACCCAGTACTTC. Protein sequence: CAISERVTEGTQYF.

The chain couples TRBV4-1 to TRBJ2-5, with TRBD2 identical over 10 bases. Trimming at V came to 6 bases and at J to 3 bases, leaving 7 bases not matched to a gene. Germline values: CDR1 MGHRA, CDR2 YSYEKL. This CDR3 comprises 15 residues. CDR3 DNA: TGCGCCAGCAGACGAACTAGCGGGGTTGAAGAGACCCAGTACTTC. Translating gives CASRRTSGVEETQYF.

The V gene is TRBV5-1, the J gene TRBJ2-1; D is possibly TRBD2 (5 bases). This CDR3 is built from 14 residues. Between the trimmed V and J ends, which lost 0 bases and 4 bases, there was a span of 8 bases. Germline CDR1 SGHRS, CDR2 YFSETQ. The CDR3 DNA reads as TGCGCCAGCAGCTTGGAAGGGAGTTACAATGAGCAGTTCTTC. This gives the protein CASSLEGSYNEQFF.

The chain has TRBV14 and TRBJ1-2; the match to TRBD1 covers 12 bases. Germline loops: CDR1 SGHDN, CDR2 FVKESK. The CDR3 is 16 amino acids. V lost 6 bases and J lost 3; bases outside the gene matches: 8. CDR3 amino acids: CASSYGTGGLDYGYTF. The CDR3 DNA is TGTGCCAGCAGTTACGGGACAGGGGGCCTTGACTATGGCTACACCTTC.

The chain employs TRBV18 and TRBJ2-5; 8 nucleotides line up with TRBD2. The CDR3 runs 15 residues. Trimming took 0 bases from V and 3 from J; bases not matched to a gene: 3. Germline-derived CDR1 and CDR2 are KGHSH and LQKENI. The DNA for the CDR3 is TGTGCCAGCTCACCACCGGCGGGAGGTAAAGAGACCCAGTACTTC. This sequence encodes CASSPPAGGKETQYF.

Here the CDR3 reads CASSFTGTSVYNEQFF. The CDR3 region has the DNA TGTGCCAGCAGTTTCACCGGGACTAGCGTTTACAATGAGCAGTTCTTC. V and J are TRBV28 and TRBJ2-1; 10 bases are shared with TRBD2. The V gene's germline CDR1 is MDHEN and CDR2 SYDVKM. After removal of 3 bases from V and 4 bases from J, the junction contained 6 bases not matched to a gene. The CDR3 sequence is 16 residues long.

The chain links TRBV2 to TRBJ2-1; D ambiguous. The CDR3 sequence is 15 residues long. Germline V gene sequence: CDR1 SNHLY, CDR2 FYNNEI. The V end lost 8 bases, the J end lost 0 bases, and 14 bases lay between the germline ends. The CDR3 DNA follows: TGTGCCAGCTCTACGTACCCGAGCTCCTACAATGAGCAGTTCTTC. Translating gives CASSTYPSSYNEQFF.

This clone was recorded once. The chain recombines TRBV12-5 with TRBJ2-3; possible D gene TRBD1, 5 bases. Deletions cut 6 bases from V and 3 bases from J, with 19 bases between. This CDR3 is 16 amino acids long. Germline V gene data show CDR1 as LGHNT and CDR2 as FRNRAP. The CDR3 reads CASGIRVTILTDTQYF. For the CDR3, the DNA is TGTGCTAGTGGGATCAGGGTTACCATACTTACAGATACGCAGTATTTT.

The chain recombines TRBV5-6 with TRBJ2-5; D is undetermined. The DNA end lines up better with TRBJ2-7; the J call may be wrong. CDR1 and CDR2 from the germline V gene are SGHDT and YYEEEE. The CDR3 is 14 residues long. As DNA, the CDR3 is TGTGCCAGCAGCTTGGGCGGTACTCTCTACGAGCAGTACTTC. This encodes CASSLGGTLYEQYF.

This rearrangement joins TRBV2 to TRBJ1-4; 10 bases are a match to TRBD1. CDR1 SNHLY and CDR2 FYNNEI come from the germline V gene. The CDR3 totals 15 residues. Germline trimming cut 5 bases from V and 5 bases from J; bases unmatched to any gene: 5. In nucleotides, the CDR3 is TGTGCCAGCAGTTTACCGGGACAGGGGAATGAAAAACTGTTTTTT. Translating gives CASSLPGQGNEKLFF.

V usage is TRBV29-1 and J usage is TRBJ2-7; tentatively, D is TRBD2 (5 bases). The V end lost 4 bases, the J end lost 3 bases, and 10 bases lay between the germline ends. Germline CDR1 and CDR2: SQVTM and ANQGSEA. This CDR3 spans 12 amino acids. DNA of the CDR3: TGCAGCGTTGTGGGAGTCGGCTACGAGCAGTACTTC. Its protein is CSVVGVGYEQYF.

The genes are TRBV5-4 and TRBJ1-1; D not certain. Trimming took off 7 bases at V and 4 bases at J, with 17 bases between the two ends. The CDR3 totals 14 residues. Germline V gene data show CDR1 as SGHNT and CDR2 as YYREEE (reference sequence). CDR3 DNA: TGTGCCAGCGGCCAGACGGGGAGGCGCACTGAAGCTTTCTTT. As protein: CASGQTGRRTEAFF.

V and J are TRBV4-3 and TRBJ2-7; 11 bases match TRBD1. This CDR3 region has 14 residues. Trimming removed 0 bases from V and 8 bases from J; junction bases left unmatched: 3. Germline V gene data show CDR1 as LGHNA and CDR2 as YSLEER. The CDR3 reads CASSQEWTGGKQYF. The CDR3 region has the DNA TGCGCCAGCAGCCAAGAATGGACAGGGGGCAAGCAGTACTTC.

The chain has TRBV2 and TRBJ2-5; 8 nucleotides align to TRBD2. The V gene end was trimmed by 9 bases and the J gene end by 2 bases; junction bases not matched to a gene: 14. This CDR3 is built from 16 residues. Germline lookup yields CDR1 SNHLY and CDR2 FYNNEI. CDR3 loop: CASTSGLGGGQETQYF. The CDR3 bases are TGTGCCAGTACTAGCGGACTTGGGGGAGGGCAAGAGACCCAGTACTTC.

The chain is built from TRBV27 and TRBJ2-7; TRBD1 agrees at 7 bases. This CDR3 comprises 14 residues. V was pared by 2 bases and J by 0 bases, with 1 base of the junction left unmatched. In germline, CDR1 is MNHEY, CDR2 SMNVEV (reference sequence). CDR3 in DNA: TGTGCCAGCAGTTTAAGGGGGCACTCCTACGAGCAGTACTTC. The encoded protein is CASSLRGHSYEQYF.

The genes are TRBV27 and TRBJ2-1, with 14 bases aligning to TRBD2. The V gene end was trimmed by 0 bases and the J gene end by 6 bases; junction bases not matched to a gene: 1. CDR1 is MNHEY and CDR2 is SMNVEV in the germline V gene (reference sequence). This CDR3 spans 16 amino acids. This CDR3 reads CASSLSGLAGANEQFF. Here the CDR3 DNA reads TGTGCCAGCAGTTTATCGGGACTAGCGGGAGCCAATGAGCAGTTCTTC.

The CDR3 nucleotides are TGTGCCAGCAGCCCAAACAGTAACACTGAAGCTTTCTTT. Protein: CASSPNSNTEAFF. The V gene is TRBV9, the J gene TRBJ1-1, with D unclear. Germline V gene data show CDR1 as SGDLS and CDR2 as YYNGEE. The germline V and J ends were trimmed by 4 bases and 2 bases, with 9 bases remaining between them. The CDR3 spans 13 residues.

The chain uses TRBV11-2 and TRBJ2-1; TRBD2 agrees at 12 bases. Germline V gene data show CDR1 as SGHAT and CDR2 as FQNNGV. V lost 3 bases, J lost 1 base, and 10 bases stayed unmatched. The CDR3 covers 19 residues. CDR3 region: CASSFTRTSGIGSYNEQFF. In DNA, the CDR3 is TGTGCCAGCAGCTTCACGCGGACTAGCGGGATTGGGTCCTACAATGAGCAGTTCTTC.

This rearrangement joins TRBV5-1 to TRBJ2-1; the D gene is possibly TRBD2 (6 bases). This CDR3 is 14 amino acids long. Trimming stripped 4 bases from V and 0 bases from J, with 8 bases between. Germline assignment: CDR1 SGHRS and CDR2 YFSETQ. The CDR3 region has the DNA TGCGCCAGCAGCACCGGGGGCTCCTACAATGAGCAGTTCTTC. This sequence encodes CASSTGGSYNEQFF.